This TCR beta chain was captured by sequencing in a study of T cells in Graves' hyperthyroidism and ophthalmopathy. Points from the study as a whole: Most clonotypes expanded in the thyroid (above 0.001) were also present in blood. A 13 V-J model separated ophthalmopathy from stable hyperthyroidism.

It was RNA transcripts that yielded the amplified TCR beta CDR3 regions. The HTBI primer set served for first-round RT-PCR of the TCR CDR3. From the multiplex PCR reads, TCRdb called clonotypes with MiXCR, one entry per CDR3 protein. Among 350,000 to 400,000 distinct CDR3 sequences listed, less than 20% were seen once. This clonotype occurred a few times. Its target is unknown. Per germline, CDR1 SGHRS and CDR2 YFSETQ. The length of the CDR3 is 12 residues. J was trimmed by 3 bases and V by 7 bases; bases with no gene match: 3. Specimen: blood. The chain recombines TRBV5-1 with TRBJ1-1; 7 bases match TRBD1. The sequence was collected from a man between 18 and 29 years old with Graves' ophthalmopathy. DNA for the CDR3: TGCGCCAGCCACAGGGGTGACACTGAAGCTTTCTTT. Encoded protein: CASHRGDTEAFF. Variable domain in full (rest from reference TRBV5-1 and TRBJ1-1): KAGVTQTPRYLIKTRGQQVTLSCSPISGHRSVSWYQQTPGQGLQFLFEYFSETQRNKGNFPGRFSGRQFSNSRSEMNVSTLELGDSALYLCASHRGDTEAFFGQGTRLTVV.